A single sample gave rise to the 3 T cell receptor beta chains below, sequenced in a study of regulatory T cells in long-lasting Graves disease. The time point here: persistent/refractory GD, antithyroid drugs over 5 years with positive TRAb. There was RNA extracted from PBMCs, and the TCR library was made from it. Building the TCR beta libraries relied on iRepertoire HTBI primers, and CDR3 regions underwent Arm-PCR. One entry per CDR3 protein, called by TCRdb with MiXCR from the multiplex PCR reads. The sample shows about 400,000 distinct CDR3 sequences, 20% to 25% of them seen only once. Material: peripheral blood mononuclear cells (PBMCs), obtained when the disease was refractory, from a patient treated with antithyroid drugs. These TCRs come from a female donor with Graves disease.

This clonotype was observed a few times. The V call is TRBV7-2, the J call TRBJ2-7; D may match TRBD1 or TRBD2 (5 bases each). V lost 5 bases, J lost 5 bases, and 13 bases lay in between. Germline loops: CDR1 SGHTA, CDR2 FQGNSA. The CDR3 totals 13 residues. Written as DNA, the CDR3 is TGTGCCAGCAGCCTAGGGACGGCCGACGAGCAGTACTTC. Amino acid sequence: CASSLGTADEQYF. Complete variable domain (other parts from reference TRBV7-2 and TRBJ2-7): GAGVSQSPSNKVTEKGKDVELRCDPISGHTALYWYRQSLGQGLEFLIYFQGNSAPDKSGLPSDRFSAERTGGSVSTLTIQRTQQEDSAVYLCASSLGTADEQYFGPGTRLTVT.

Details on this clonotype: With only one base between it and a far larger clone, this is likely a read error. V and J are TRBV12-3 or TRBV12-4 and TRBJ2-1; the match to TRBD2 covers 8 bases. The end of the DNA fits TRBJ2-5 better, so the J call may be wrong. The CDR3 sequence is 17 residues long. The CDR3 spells CASSLAWRGDDQGTQYF. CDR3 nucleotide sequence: TGTGCCAGCAGTTTAGCGTGGCGGGGGGATGATCAAGGGACCCAGTACTTC.

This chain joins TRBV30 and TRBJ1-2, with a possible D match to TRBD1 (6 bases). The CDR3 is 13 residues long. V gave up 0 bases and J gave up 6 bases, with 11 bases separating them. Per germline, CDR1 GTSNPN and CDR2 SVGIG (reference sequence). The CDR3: CAWSVPGHHGYTF. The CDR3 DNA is TGTGCCTGGAGTGTACCGGGACACCATGGCTACACCTTC.